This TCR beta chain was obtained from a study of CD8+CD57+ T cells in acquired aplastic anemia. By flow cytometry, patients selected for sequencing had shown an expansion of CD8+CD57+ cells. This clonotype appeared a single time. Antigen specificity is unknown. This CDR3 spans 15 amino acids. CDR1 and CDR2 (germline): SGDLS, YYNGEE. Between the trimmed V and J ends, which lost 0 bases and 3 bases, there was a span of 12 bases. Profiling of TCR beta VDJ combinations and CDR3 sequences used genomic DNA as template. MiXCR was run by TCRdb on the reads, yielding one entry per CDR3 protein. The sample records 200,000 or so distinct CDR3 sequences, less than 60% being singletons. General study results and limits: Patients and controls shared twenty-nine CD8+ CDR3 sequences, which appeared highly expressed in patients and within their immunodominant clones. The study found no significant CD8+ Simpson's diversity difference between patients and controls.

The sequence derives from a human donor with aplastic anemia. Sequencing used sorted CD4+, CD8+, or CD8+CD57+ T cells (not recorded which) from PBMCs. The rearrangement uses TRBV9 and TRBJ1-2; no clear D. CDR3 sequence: CASSVDPGGDYGYTF. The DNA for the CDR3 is TGTGCCAGCAGCGTAGATCCGGGAGGCGACTATGGCTACACCTTC.